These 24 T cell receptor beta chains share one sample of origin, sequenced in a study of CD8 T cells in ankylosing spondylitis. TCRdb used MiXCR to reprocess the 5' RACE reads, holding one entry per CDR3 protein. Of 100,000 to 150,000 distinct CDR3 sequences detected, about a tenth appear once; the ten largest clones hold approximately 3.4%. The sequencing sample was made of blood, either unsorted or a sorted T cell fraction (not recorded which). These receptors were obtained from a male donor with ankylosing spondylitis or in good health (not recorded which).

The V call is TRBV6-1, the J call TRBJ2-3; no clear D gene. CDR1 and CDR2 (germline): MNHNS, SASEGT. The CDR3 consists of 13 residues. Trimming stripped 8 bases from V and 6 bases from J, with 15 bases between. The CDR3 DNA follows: TGTGCCAGCGAGGTGCCTCTTTTGGATACGCAGTATTTT. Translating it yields CASEVPLLDTQYF.

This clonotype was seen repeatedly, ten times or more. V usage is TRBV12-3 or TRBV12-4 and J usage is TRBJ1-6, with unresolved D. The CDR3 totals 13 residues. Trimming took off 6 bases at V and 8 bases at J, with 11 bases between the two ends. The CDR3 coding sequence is TGTGCCAGCAGAGAAGACGGGCATTCACCCCTCCACTTT. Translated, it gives CASREDGHSPLHF.

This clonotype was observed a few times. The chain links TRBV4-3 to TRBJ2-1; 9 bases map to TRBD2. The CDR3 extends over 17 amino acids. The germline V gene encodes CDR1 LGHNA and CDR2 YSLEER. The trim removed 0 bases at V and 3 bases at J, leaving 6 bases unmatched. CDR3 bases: TGCGCCAGCAGCCAAGAACTTCAGACTAGCGGCTACAATGAGCAGTTCTTC. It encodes CASSQELQTSGYNEQFF.

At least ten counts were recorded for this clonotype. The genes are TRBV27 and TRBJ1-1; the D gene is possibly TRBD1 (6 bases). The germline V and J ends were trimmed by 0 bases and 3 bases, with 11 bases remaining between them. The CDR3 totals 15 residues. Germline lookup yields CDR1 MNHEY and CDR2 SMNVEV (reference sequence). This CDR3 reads CASSLSGAGDTEAFF. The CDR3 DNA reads TGTGCCAGCAGTTTATCCGGGGCAGGGGACACTGAAGCTTTCTTT.

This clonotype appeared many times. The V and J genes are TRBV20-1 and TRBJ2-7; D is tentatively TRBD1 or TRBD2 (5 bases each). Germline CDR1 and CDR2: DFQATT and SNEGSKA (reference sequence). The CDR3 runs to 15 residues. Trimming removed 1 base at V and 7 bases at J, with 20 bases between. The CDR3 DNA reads TGCAGTGCTAGAGTACCGGGGCTGAAAGAGAGGGAGCAGTACTTC. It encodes CSARVPGLKEREQYF.

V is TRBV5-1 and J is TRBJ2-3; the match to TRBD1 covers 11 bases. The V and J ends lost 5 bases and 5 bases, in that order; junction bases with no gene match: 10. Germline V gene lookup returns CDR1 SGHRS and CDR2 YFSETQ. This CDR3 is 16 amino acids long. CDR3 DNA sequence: TGCGCCAGCAGGTCCAGGACAGGGGGCGCATTAGATACGCAGTATTTT. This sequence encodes CASRSRTGGALDTQYF.

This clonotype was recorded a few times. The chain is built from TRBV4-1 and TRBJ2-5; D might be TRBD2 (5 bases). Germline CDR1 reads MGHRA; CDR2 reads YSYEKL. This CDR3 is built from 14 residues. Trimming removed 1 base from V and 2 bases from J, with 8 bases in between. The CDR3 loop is CASSQVDFQETQYF. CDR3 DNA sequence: TGCGCCAGCAGCCAAGTGGACTTTCAAGAGACCCAGTACTTC.

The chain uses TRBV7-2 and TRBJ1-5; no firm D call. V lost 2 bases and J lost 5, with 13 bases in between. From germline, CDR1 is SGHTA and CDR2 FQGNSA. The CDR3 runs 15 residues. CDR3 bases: TGTGCCAGCAGCTTAAGTAGGCAGAGAGATCAGCCCCAGCATTTT. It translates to CASSLSRQRDQPQHF.

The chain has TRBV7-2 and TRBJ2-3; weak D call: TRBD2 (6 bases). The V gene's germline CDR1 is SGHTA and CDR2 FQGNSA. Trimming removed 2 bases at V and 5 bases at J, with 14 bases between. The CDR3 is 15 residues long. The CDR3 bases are TGTGCCAGCAGCTTAAGGCGGGGAGCCGGAGATACGCAGTATTTT. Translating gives CASSLRRGAGDTQYF.

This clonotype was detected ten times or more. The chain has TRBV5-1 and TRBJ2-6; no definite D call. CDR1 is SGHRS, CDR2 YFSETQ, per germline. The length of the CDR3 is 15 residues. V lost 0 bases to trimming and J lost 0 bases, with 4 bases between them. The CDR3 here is CASSLEGSGANVLTF. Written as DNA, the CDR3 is TGCGCCAGCAGCTTGGAAGGCTCTGGGGCCAACGTCCTGACTTTC. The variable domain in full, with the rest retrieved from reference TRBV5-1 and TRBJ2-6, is KAGVTQTPRYLIKTRGQQVTLSCSPISGHRSVSWYQQTPGQGLQFLFEYFSETQRNKGNFPGRFSGRQFSNSRSEMNVSTLELGDSALYLCASSLEGSGANVLTFGAGSRLTVL.

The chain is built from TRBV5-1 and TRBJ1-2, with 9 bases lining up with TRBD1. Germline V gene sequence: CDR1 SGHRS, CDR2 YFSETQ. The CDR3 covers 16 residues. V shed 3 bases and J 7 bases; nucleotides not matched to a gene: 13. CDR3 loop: CASSYVQGAERIGYTF. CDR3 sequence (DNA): TGCGCCAGCAGCTACGTACAGGGGGCGGAACGAATTGGCTACACCTTC.

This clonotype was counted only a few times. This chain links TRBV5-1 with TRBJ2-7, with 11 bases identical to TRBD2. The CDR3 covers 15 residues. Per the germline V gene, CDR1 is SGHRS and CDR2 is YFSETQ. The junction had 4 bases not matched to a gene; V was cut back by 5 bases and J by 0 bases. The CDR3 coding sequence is TGCGCCAGCAGGGATACTAGCGGGAGCTCCTACGAGCAGTACTTC. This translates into CASRDTSGSSYEQYF. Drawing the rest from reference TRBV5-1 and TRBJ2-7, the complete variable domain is KAGVTQTPRYLIKTRGQQVTLSCSPISGHRSVSWYQQTPGQGLQFLFEYFSETQRNKGNFPGRFSGRQFSNSRSEMNVSTLELGDSALYLCASRDTSGSSYEQYFGPGTRLTVT.

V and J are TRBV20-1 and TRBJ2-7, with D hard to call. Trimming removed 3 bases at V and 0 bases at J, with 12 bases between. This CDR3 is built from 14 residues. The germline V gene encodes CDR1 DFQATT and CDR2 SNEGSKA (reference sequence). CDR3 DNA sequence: TGCAGTGCTAGCGAGACCGATTACTCCTACGAGCAGTACTTC. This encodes CSASETDYSYEQYF.

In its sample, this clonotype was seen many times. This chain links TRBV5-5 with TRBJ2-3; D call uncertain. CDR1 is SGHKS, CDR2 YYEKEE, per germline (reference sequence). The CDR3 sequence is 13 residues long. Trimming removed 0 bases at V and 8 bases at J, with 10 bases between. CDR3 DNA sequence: TGTGCCAGCAGCTTGGGGACGGCCCCTACGCAGTATTTT. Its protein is CASSLGTAPTQYF.

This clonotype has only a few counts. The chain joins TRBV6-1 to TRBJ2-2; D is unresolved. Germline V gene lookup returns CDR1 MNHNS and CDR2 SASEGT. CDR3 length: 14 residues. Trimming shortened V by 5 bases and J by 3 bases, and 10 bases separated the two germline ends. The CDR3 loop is CASSTGMDTGELFF. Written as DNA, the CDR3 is TGTGCCAGCAGTACCGGCATGGACACCGGGGAGCTGTTTTTT.

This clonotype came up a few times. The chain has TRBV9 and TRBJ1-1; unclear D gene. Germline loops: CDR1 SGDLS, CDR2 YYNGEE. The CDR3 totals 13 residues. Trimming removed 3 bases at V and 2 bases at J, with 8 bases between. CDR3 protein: CASSGAINTEAFF. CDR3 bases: TGTGCCAGCAGCGGCGCTATCAACACTGAAGCTTTCTTT. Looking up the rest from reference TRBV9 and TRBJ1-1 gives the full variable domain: DSGVTQTPKHLITATGQRVTLRCSPRSGDLSVYWYQQSLDQGLQFLIQYYNGEERAKGNILERFSAQQFPDLHSELNLSSLELGDSALYFCASSGAINTEAFFGQGTRLTVV.

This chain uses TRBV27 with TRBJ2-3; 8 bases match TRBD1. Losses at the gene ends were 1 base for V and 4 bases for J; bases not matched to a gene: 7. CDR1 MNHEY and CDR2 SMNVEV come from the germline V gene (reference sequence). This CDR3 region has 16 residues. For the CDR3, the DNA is TGTGCCAGCAGTTTATTTCGGACAGGGTTAGCAGATACGCAGTATTTT. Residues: CASSLFRTGLADTQYF.

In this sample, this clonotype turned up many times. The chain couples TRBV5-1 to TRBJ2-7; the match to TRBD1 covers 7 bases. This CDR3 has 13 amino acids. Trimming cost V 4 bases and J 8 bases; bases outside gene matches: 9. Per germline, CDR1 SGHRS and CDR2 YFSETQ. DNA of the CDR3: TGCGCCAGCAGCGTCGGACAGGACTTGAAGCAGTACTTC. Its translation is CASSVGQDLKQYF. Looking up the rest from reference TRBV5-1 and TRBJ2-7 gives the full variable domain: KAGVTQTPRYLIKTRGQQVTLSCSPISGHRSVSWYQQTPGQGLQFLFEYFSETQRNKGNFPGRFSGRQFSNSRSEMNVSTLELGDSALYLCASSVGQDLKQYFGPGTRLTVT.

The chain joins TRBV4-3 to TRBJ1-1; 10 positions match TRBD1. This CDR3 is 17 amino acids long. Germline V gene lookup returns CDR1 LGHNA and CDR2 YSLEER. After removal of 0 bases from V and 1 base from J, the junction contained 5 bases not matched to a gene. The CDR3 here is CASSQDLRQGANTEAFF. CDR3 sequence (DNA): TGCGCCAGCAGCCAAGACCTTCGACAGGGGGCGAACACTGAAGCTTTCTTT.

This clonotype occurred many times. The CDR3 spells CASSEMGRANYGYTF. The CDR3 coding sequence is TGTGCCAGCAGTGAGATGGGGCGAGCTAACTATGGCTACACCTTC. V usage is TRBV2 and J usage is TRBJ1-2, with a tentative D call TRBD1 (5 bases). CDR3 size: 15 residues. The germline V and J ends were trimmed by 3 bases and 0 bases, with 11 bases remaining between them. Germline V gene data show CDR1 as SNHLY and CDR2 as FYNNEI.

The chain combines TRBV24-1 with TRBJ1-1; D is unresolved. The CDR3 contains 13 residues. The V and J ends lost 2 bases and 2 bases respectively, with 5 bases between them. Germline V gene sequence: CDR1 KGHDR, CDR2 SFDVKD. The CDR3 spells CATSDSTNTEAFF. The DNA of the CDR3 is TGTGCCACCAGTGATTCGACAAACACTGAAGCTTTCTTT.

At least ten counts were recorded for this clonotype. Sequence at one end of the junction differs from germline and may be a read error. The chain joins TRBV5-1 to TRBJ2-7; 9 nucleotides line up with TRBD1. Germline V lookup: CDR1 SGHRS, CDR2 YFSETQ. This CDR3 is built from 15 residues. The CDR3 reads CASSLAGTGSSEQYF. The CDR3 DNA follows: TGCGCCAGCAGCTTGGCGGGGACAGGGTCCTCCGAGCAGTACTTC. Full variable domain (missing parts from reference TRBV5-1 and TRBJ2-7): KAGVTQTPRYLIKTRGQQVTLSCSPISGHRSVSWYQQTPGQGLQFLFEYFSETQRNKGNFPGRFSGRQFSNSRSEMNVSTLELGDSALYLCASSLAGTGSSEQYFGPGTRLTVT.

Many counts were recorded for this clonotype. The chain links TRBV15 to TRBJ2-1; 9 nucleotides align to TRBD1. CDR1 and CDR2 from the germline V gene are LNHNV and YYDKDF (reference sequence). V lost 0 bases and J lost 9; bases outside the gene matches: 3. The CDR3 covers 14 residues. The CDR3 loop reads CATSREQGAGEQFF. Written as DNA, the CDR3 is TGTGCCACCAGCAGAGAACAGGGGGCTGGTGAGCAGTTCTTC.

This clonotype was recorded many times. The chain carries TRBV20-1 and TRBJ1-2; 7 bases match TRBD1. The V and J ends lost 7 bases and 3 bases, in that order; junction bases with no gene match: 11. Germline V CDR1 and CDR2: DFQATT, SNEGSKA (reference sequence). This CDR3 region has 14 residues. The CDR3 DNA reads TGCAGTGTCGCAGGGGGGCCTTCCGACTATGGCTACACCTTC. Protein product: CSVAGGPSDYGYTF.